This TCR beta chain is drawn from a study of shared clonotypes between healthy human individuals. Only one count was recorded for this clone. Sequencing was performed with immunoSEQ multiplex PCR; in TCRdb, only in-frame clones are kept and a portion is missing. The top ten clones hold nearly 1.5% of a sample with over a million clones, more than 65% of them seen once. The CDR3 loop spans 17 amino acids. Germline CDR1 WSHSY, CDR2 SAAADI. V lost 7 bases to trimming and J lost 0 bases, with 20 bases between them. The chain employs TRBV10-2 and TRBJ2-3; either TRBD1 or TRBD2 may supply D (5 bases each). The receptor was derived from a man younger than 35 in good health. Material: memory CD4+ T cells sorted from blood. The subset here: CD45RA-negative fraction. This CDR3 reads CASTTQPPGLSTDTQYF. For the CDR3, the DNA is TGCGCCAGCACAACTCAGCCCCCGGGGCTAAGCACAGATACGCAGTATTTT.